This TCR beta chain is drawn from a study of OX40 agonist ivuxolimab in advanced cancers. Study-level background: Ivuxolimab doses were 0.01, 0.1, 0.3, 1.5, 3 or 10 mg/kg every 2 weeks. Among those enrolled, mean age was about 60 years (range roughly 23 to 79) and 82.7% were male. The study, taken as a whole, reports: Among expanded peripheral T cells, antigen specificity went undetermined. More expanded clones were seen, on average, in CD8+ T cells than in CD4+.

The germline V gene has CDR1 MNHEY and CDR2 SVGAGI. V lost 2 bases, J lost 6 bases, and 10 bases lay in between. CDR3 length equals 13 residues. Details on this clone: The antigen is undetermined.

The protocol was immunoSEQ multiplex PCR, while the TCRdb copy is restricted to in-frame clones and leaves out a portion. The table includes 57,000 or so clones, roughly nine tenths detected once. Source: CD4+ or CD8+ T cells sorted from blood, taken in a trial of the OX40 agonist ivuxolimab. The chain links TRBV6-5 to TRBJ1-2; D unclear. This receptor was identified in an adult with an advanced solid tumor such as melanoma, head and neck, liver or kidney cancer. CDR3 sequence: CASSYLQSNGYTF. The CDR3 nucleotides are TGTGCCAGCAGTTACCTTCAGTCGAATGGCTACACCTTC.